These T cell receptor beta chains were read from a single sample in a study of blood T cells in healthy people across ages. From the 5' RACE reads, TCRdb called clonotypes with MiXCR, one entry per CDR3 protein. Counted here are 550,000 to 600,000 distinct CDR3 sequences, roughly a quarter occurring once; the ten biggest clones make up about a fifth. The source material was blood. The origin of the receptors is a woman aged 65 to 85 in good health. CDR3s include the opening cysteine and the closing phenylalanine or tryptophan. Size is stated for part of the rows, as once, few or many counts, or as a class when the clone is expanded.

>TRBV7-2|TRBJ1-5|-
CASSLLRSRGQPQHF
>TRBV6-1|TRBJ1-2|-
CASSEYTHYGYTF
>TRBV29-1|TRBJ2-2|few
CSVFGQRGINTGELFF
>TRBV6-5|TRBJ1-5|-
CASSPSGVGDQPQHF
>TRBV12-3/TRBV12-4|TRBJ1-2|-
CASSFWGLDGYTF
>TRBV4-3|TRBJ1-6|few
CASSQVIRLYNSPLHF
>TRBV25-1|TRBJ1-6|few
CASSDLGQGKHSPLHF
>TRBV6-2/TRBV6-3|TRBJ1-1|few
CASSRDSYRNTEAFF
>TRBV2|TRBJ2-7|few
CASIRTLAGGISYEQYF
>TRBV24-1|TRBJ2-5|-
CATSVPAGWETQYF
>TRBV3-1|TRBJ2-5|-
CASSDWDAETQYF
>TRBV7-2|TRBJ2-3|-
CASSTSGGPWDTQYF
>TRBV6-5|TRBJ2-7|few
CASSYQDRGYEQYF
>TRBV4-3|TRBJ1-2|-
CASSQDTGQGMNYGYTF
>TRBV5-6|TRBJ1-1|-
CASSLAEGRDLEAFF
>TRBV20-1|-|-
CSAGSGAPLNEQFF
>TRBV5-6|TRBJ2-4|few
CASSLEGGGIAKNIQYF
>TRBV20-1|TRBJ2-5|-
CSAQAGEEVGETQYF
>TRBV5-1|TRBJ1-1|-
CASSFSQGGGTEAFF
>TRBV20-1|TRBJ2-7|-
CSAVLGAGEGGNEQYF
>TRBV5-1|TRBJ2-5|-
CASRLVWGGETQYF
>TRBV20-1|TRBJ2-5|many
CSATRDKETQYF
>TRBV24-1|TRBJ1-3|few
CATLGRKIRGNTIYF
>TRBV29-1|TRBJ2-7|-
CSVRESHEQYF
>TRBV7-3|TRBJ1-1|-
CASSLRINTEAFF
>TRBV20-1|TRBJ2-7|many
CSAGGGSYEQYF
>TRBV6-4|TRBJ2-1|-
CASSDEWGLEHEQFF
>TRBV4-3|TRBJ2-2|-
CASSQDVGGANTGELFF
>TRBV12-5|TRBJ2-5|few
CASGLAPGQGVYQETQYF
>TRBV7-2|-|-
CASSPPSGNTYEQYF
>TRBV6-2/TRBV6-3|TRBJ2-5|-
CASSYPSSGSVQETQYF
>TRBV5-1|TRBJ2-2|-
CASSSFGTNTGELFF
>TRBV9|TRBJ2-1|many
CASSPQGRGGNEQFF
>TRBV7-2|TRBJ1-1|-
CASSLGAGAANTEAFF
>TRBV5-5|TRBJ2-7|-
CASSLMREQYF
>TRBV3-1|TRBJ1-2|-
CASSHRGQEYGYTF
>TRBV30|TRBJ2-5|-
CAWSVGAAVETQYF
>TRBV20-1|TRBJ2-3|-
CSALRGVSPSTDTQYF
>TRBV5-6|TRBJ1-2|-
CASSARRIYGYTF
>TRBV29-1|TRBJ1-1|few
CSANPGGGGTEAFF
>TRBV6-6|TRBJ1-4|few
CASSDAYRGEKLFF
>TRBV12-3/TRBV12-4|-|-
CASSLMEGAYNEQFF
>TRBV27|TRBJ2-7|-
CASIQEAGLAINHEQYF
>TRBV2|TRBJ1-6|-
CAIRGSGNSPLHF
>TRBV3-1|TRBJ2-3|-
CASSHRTGGPDTQYF
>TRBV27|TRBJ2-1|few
CASSLSSRLAGAFSYNEQFF
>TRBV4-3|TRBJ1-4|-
CASRYRVPNEKLFF
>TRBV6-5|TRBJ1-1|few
CASSYQVTQTTEAFF
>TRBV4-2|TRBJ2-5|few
CASSQERGRETQYF
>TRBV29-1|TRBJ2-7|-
CSVRTGGYEQYF